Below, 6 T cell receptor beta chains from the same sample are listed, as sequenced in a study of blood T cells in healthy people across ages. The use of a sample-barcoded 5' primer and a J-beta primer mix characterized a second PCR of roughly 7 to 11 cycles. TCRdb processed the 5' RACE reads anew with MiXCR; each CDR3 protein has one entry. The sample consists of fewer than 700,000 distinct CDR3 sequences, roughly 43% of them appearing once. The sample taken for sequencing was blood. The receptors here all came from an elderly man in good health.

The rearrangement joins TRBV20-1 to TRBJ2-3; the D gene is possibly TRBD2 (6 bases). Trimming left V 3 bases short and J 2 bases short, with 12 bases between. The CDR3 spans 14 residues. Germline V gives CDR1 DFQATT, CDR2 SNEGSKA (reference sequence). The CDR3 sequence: CSARVGGFTDTQYF. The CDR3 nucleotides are TGCAGTGCTAGGGTGGGGGGTTTCACAGATACGCAGTATTTT.

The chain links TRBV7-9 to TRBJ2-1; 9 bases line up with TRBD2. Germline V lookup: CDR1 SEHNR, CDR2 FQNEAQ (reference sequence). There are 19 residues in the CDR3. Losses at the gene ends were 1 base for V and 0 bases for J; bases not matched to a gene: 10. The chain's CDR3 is CASSLVAGGLLSSYNEQFF. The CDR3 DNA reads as TGTGCCAGCAGCTTAGTTGCGGGAGGGCTTTTAAGCTCCTACAATGAGCAGTTCTTC.

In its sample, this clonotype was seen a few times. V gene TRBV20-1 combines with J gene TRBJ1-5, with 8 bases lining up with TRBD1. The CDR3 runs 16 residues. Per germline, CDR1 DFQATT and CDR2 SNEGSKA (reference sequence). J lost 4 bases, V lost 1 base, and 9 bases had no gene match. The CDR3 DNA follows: TGCAGTGCTAGAGGGTATGGGACAGGCGGAAATCAGCCCCAGCATTTT. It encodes CSARGYGTGGNQPQHF.

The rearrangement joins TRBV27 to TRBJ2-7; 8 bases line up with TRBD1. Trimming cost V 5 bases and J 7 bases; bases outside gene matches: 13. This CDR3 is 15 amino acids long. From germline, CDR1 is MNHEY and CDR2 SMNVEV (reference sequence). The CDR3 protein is CASSLPGQAGNEQYF. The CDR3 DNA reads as TGTGCCAGCAGTCTACCGGGACAGGCCGGGAATGAGCAGTACTTC.

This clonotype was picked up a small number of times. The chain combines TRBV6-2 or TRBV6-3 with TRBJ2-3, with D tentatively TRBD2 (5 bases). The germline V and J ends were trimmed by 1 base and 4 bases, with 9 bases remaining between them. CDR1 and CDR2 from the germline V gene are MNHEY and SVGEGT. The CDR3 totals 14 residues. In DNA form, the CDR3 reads TGTGCCAGCAGTTACTACGGACTTTCAGATACGCAGTATTTT. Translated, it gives CASSYYGLSDTQYF.

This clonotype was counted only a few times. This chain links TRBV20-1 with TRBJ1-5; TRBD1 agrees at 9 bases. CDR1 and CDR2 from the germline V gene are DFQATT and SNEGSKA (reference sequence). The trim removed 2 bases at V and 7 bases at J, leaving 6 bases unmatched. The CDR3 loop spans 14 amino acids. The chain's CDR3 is CSARTGGNGQPQHF. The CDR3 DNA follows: TGCAGTGCTAGAACAGGGGGCAATGGACAGCCCCAGCATTTT.